Reported below is one T cell receptor (beta chain). There is no known antigen for this receptor. There are no base qualities to consult, and no much larger clone falls within one base. The cohort was made up of under 800 healthy bone marrow donors. At the time of sampling, all cohort members were nominally healthy, though unrecorded immune exposures were likely present. The donor tested CMV seropositive, placing the donor among the 289 seropositive members of the cohort. Every donor gave a peripheral blood sample, and the peripheral blood mononuclear cells from that sample were used for TCR beta sequencing. The Qiagen DNeasy Blood Extraction Kit was used to extract genomic DNA from the blood cell samples. The library came from the immunoSEQ multiplex PCR assay. For the multiplex PCR, a mixture combining 60 forward primers for TCR Vbeta segments and 13 reverse primers for TCR Jbeta segments was used. The CDR3 region of rearranged TCR beta genes was amplified from genomic DNA by a multiplex PCR assay. The Illumina HiSeq System was used to sequence the amplified TCR beta libraries as 87-base-pair reads. The paper's processing steps were these. A later analysis counted approximately 74 million unique TCR beta chains across the 500 to 850 repertoires, and approximately 11 million of these chains were shared by at least two donors. Raw reads were error-corrected and collapsed into unique sequences with a nearest-neighbor algorithm that merged closely related sequences to remove PCR and sequencing errors. Alignment of CDR3 sequences to IMGT reference sequences was used to assign V, D and J gene segments. For a sequence to be retained, a match of at least six nucleotides was required to both a V gene segment and a J gene segment. Rearrangements were classified as productive when the CDR3 lacked stop codons and remained in frame with V and J, and all other rearrangements were classified as non-productive. Following IMGT convention, CDR3 was defined as the stretch from the second conserved V-encoded cysteine to the conserved J-encoded phenylalanine. In an earlier analysis of more than 550 of the donors, sequences lacking an unambiguous match to a single V gene segment were excluded. In an earlier analysis of approximately 500 of the donors, a V segment was called functional when productive rearrangements were above 56.7%, and segregating when the standard deviation between donors exceeded 5%. To diagnose cytomegalovirus status from the catalog of TCR beta chain sequences, a statistical classification framework was built. V and J gene assignment, in a later analysis, came from comparing TCR nucleotide sequences with IMGT/GENE-DB human TR gene sequences. In a later analysis, CDR3 sequences and most-parsimonious VDJ recombination scenarios were assigned using the TCRdist pipeline. In a later analysis, each TCR beta chain was defined by its CDR3 amino acid sequence together with its V-gene family, and reads without a unique V-gene family were excluded. In a later analysis, 450 to 600 highly shared, low-generation-probability nucleotide sequences were removed to address suspected cross-contamination and a sequencing artifact. For each public chain, a later analysis derived a clonal expansion index from normalized ranks of inferred template counts within each repertoire. In a later analysis, generation probabilities were computed with a VDJ recombination model fitted to out-of-frame rearrangements, and the resulting probabilities were checked against IGoR. In a later analysis, TCR-TCR, TCR-HLA and TCR-CMV co-occurrence was scored with hypergeometric tests, and a repertoire-size bias correction was applied to TCR pairs. A later analysis estimated false discovery rates by permuting HLA or CMV assignments 20 times. In a later analysis, co-occurring TCRs were grouped using DBSCAN, with TCRdist sequence similarity added in when clustering inside HLA-allele-positive subsets. Co-occurrence clustering excluded repertoires with fewer than 30,000 or more than 120,000 public chains, plus five with anomalous nucleotide sharing. The immuneACCESS repertoire file appears here via TCRdb, limited to in-frame rearrangements. These files lack a portion of the clones; in checked studies, under half of the deficit traces to unresolved V genes, and the cause of the others is not known. V and J calls and clone size are given by that table; D and trimming were obtained from the DNA. Across this sample there are roughly 170,000 clones, with more than 65% seen only once. Of the sample, 1% to 1.5% falls within the top ten clones.

These data come from a study of cytomegalovirus exposure and HLA in healthy donors (dated by TCRdb to between 2016 and 2019). At the level of the whole study: An earlier analysis of some 620 of the donors reported roughly 300 Gb of sequence data and 90 million to 120 million unique TCR beta sequences obtained from about 170 million T cells. Roughly 300 gigabases of sequencing data and approximately 80 million unique TCR sequences were included in an early release covering about 700 HLA-typed donors. Of the roughly 410 genotyped donors, 81% were placed in the genetic ancestry cluster associated with self-reported Caucasian donors. The study aimed to test whether signatures of past pathogen exposure could be identified by cataloging public T cell receptors. Using immunosequencing, the study profiled T cell repertoires from 666 subjects and related those repertoires to cytomegalovirus serostatus. Besides the first cohort of some 670 subjects, a separate validation cohort made up of roughly 120 different subjects was used. The study combined high-throughput TCR immunosequencing, statistical association of individual TCRs with disease status, and machine learning to predict cytomegalovirus infection status. A later analysis re-examined previously published TCR beta repertoires from just over 650 donors and added high-resolution HLA genotyping to investigate patterns of TCR occurrence. In the later analysis, no new phenotypic data were used to find candidate immune exposures; instead, reliance was placed on TCR beta sequences and their occurrence across donors. An earlier analysis of 500 to 750 of the donors applied high-throughput TCR beta sequencing to assess whether each TCR beta V gene segment acted as functional or pseudogenic. Donor age, sex, ethnicity and CMV serostatus were collected together with the repertoire data. Genome-wide SNP genotypes for about three fifths of the roughly 700 donors were used in a later genetic analysis, which treated that subset as a discovery cohort. Every discovery cohort repertoire had been produced on one sequencing platform. HLA typing included class I and class II loci at four-digit resolution. Typing coverage varied by locus: 629-630 donors for A, B, C, DRB1 and DQB1; roughly 510 for DQA1; over 600 for DPA1; 400 to 480 for DPB1. Because of strong linkage in the cohort, a few DR-DQ haplotypes were treated as single units for association and clustering. Across some 400 genotyped donors of the cohort, an average of about 200,000 unique TCR beta nucleotide sequences per donor were sequenced, and approximately 19% of those sequences were non-productive. Points the paper makes about the study in general: Strong co-occurrence of HLA alleles, especially DR and DQ, made assigning TCR associations to individual alleles difficult. Because the 87-base-pair reads could not distinguish some IMGT-functional V segments, including TRBV6-2 and TRBV6-3, those segments were excluded. In the study, 150 to 200 TCR beta chains were listed as associated with cytomegalovirus. According to the authors, the approach could potentially be generalized to other disease states and immunological phenotypes. A later genetic analysis reported fewer N-insertions in productive TCRs among donors in an Asian-associated ancestry cluster than the roughly 720-donor mean. In a later analysis, several top co-occurrence clusters were reported to appear linked to parvovirus B19, influenza, CMV and Epstein-Barr virus. The earlier analysis of approximately 590 of the donors excluded roughly 17 rarely observed V segments, including chromosome 9 orphons, because counts were too low. Broadly in line with IMGT annotations, most TCR beta V segments showed up in productive rearrangements about 87% or about 30% of the time in an earlier analysis of several hundred of the donors. Because some donors lacked HLA typing at each locus, the association tests relied only on the typed subset. In both the original and validation cohorts, the classifier was reported to diagnose cytomegalovirus status with high specificity and sensitivity. A later genetic analysis associated a missense DCLRE1C variant with V-gene and J-gene trimming of TCR beta chains, and an independent cohort replicated the association. Immune exposure information for the cohort was limited to CMV serostatus. In a later analysis, HLA-associated TCR beta chains showed more clonal expansion and lower generation probabilities than non-associated chains that were equally common. A later analysis found that TCR association rates varied across HLA loci, with DRB1 alleles showing the most associated TCRs and HLA-C alleles the fewest. A further reported finding was that TCR beta sequences accurately predicted the HLA-A and HLA-B alleles for most subjects in the first cohort. Linkage disequilibrium might explain the correlated functional status among segregating V segments, but an unknown experimental factor could not be ruled out. According to a later analysis, most CMV-associated TCR beta chains appeared to be HLA-restricted, and the HLA associations seemed to be driven largely by CMV exposure. In a later analysis, over 15,000 TCR beta sequences were associated with specific HLA alleles at a false discovery rate of 0.05. Most TCR sequences were seen in very few donors, while some public TCRs were found in many individuals. The presence/absence analyses assumed that sequencing depth was roughly uniform across donors, and that assumption may not be true. A group of highly shared sequence variants was considered likely to be a technical artifact of the sequencing pipeline. This cohort had only TCR beta chains sequenced, and the lack of alpha or paired-chain data limited which features could be detected. Three of the identified cytomegalovirus-associated TCR beta chains were confirmed in vitro to be specific for cytomegalovirus antigens.

V loses 3 bases, J loses 8 bases, and the germline ends lie 8 bases apart. The CDR3 starts with the cysteine, ends with the phenylalanine, and has 12 residues. Of the read, only the CDR3 DNA is kept; its 36 bases are in frame from base 1. CDR1 SGHNT and CDR2 YYREEE are derived from the germline V gene (reference sequence). The sequenced sample consisted of PBMCs. The receptor was isolated from a girl aged 2-10 years in good health and CMV-seropositive. The rearrangement combines TRBV5-4 with TRBJ1-4; D gene: possibly TRBD1, on 6 matching bases. The CDR3 protein sequence reads: CASSSQGEKLFF. The base sequence is TGTGCCAGCAGCTCTCAGGGGGAAAAACTGTTTTTT.